The 2 T cell receptor beta chains below were found in one sample sequenced in a study of vaccination and CD4 T cells after COVID-19. These receptors have no identified antigens. The assay that was used to sequence DNA from cultured CD4+ T cells was the Oncomine TCR Beta short-read assay. In TCRdb, the PCR reads were re-called with MiXCR into one record per CDR3 protein. This sample carries approximately 14,000 distinct CDR3 sequences, about 73% of them seen once, and the ten largest clones take under 13%. As for treatment: roughly ten-day PBMC culture with coronavirus spike peptide pools or control peptides (ViraFEST assay). Sequencing was done on a sample of CD4+ T cells from blood, cultured in vitro. The receptors stem from a human donor who had recovered from COVID-19.

The chain recombines TRBV25-1 with TRBJ1-2; tentative D call: TRBD1 (5 bases). Germline CDR1 is MGHDK and CDR2 is SYGVNS. The CDR3 has 16 amino acids. V was shortened by 6 bases and J by 2 bases, with 19 bases between the two germline ends. The CDR3 DNA follows: TGTGCCAGCAGGGCCAGCGGGGCAGGCCGAAACTATGGCTACACCTTC. This encodes CASRASGAGRNYGYTF.

The table lists this clonotype with a few counts. This chain connects TRBV5-4 to TRBJ1-1, with D possibly matching TRBD1 (6 bases). The CDR3 loop spans 16 amino acids. The germline V gene has CDR1 SGHNT and CDR2 YYREEE (reference sequence). V was trimmed by 3 bases and J by 3 bases, leaving 18 bases between them. CDR3 in amino acids: CASSYPQGRGDTEAFF. The CDR3 nucleotides are TGTGCCAGCAGCTATCCCCAGGGGCGGGGGGACACTGAAGCTTTCTTT.